This TCR beta chain was sequenced in a study of T-cell reconstitution after alpha-beta-depleted transplantation in children. Preparing the TCRbeta library involved the use of unique molecular identifiers. TCRdb independently ran MiXCR on the PCR reads; one entry per CDR3 protein. The sample lists more than 150,000 distinct CDR3 sequences, approximately 15% occurring once. The V gene end was trimmed by 5 bases and the J gene end by 2 bases; junction bases not matched to a gene: 3. The CDR3 is 14 residues long. Germline CDR1 is SEHNR and CDR2 is FQNEAQ (reference sequence). This clonotype was counted at least ten times.

The sequences come from PBMCs from the stem cell graft donor, collected from the stem cell graft. The clonotype was recovered from a human donor who donated a stem cell graft to a child with acute lymphoblastic leukemia. The chain joins TRBV7-9 to TRBJ1-3; 7 nucleotides align to TRBD1. The CDR3 sequence is CASSQDRAGNTIYF. The CDR3 DNA reads as TGTGCCAGCAGCCAAGACAGGGCTGGAAACACCATATATTTT.